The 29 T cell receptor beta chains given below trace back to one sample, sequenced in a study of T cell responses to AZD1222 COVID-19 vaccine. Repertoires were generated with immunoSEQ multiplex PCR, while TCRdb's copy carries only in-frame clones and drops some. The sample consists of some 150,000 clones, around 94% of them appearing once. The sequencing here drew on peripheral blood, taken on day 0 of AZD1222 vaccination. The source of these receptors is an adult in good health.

The CDR3 region has the DNA TGTGCCAGCAGCTTTCTTATCGCTGGGGGAAATGAGCAGTTCTTC. This codes for CASSFLIAGGNEQFF. The genes are TRBV13 and TRBJ2-1; perhaps D is TRBD1 or TRBD2 (5 bases each). Deletions cut 3 bases from V and 7 bases from J, with 16 bases between. Germline V CDR1 and CDR2: PRHDT, FYEKMQ (reference sequence). This CDR3 spans 15 amino acids.

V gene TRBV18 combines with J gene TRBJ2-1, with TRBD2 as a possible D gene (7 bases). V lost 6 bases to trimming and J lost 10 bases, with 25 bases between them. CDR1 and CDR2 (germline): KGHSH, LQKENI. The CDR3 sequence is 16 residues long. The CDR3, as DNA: TGTGCCAGCTCGGAGCAGGGGACTACGTTCGGTGAGGAGCAGTTCTTC. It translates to CASSEQGTTFGEEQFF.

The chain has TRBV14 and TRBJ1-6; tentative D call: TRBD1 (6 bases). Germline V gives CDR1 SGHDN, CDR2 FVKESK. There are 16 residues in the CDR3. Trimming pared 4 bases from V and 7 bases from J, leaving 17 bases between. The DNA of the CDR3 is TGTGCCAGCAGCCTCGGGCGGGACATATTCAATTCACCCCTCCACTTT. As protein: CASSLGRDIFNSPLHF.

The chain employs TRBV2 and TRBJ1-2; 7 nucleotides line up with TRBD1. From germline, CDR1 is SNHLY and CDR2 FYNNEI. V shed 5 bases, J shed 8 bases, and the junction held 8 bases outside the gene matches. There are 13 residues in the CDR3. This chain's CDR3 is CASSQRGQRGYTF. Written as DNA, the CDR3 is TGTGCCAGCAGTCAAAGGGGGCAGCGGGGCTACACCTTC.

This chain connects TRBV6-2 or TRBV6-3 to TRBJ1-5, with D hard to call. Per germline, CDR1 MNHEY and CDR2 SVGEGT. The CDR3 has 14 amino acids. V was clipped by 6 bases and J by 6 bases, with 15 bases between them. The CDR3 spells CASSEVGRGQPQHF. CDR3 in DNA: TGTGCCAGCAGCGAGGTAGGACGTGGTCAGCCCCAGCATTTT.

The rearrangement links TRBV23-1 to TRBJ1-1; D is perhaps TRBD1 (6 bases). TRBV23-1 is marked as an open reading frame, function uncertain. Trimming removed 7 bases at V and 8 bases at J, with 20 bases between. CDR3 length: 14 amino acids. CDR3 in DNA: TGCGCCAGCAACCAAGATTCCGGGACAAGGGAAGCTTTCTTT. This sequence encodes CASNQDSGTREAFF.

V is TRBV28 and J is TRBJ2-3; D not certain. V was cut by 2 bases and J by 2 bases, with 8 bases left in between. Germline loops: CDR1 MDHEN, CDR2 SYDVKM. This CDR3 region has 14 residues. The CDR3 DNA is TGTGCCAGCAGTTTAATAGGGCCCACAGATACGCAGTATTTT. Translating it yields CASSLIGPTDTQYF.

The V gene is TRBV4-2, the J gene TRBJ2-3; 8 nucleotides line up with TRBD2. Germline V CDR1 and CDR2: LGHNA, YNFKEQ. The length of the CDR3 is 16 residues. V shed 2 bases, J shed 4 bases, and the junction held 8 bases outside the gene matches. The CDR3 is CASSQRAGVGADTQYF. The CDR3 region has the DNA TGTGCCAGCAGCCAACGAGCGGGGGTCGGGGCAGATACGCAGTATTTT.

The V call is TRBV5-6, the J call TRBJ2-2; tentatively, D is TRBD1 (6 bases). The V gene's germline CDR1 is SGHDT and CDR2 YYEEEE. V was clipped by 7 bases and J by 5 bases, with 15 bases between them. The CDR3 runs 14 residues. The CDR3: CASLGGLRTGELFF. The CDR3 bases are TGTGCCAGCCTTGGGGGCCTTCGGACCGGGGAGCTGTTTTTT. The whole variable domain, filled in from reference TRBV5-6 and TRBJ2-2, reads DAGVTQSPTHLIKTRGQQVTLRCSPKSGHDTVSWYQQALGQGPQFIFQYYEEEERQRGNFPDRFSGHQFPNYSSELNVNALLLGDSALYLCASLGGLRTGELFFGEGSRLTVL.

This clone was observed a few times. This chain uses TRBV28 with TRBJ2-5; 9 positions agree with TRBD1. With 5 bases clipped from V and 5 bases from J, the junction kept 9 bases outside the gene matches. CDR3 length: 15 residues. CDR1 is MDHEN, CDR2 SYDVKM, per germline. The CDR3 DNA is TGTGCCAGCAGTAGTTTTGGACAGGGGCTGGAGACCCAGTACTTC. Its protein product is CASSSFGQGLETQYF.

CDR3 nucleotides: TGCGCCAGCAGCCAAGAGGTATCTACAACTAATGAAAAACTGTTTTTT. It encodes CASSQEVSTTNEKLFF. The chain combines TRBV4-1 with TRBJ1-4, with D uncertain. This CDR3 has 16 amino acids. V gave up 0 bases and J gave up 0 bases, with 8 bases separating them. Germline CDR1 and CDR2: MGHRA and YSYEKL.

Written as DNA, the CDR3 is TGTGCCAGCAGCTCGGTGGGAGGGGGCCCCGGGGAGCTGTTTTTT. It translates to CASSSVGGGPGELFF. The chain combines TRBV11-2 with TRBJ2-2; D may match TRBD1 or TRBD2 (7 bases each). The ends were cut back, 4 bases at V and 6 bases at J, with 15 bases in the middle. The CDR3 consists of 15 residues. From germline, CDR1 is SGHAT and CDR2 FQNNGV.

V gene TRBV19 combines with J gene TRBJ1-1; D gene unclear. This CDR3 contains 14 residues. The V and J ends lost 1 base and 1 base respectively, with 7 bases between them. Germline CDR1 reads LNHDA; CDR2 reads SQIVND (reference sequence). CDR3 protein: CASSIGVSNTEAFF. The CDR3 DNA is TGTGCCAGTAGTATAGGTGTGTCGAACACTGAAGCTTTCTTT. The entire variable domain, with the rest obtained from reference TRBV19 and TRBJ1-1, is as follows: DGGITQSPKYLFRKEGQNVTLSCEQNLNHDAMYWYRQDPGQGLRLIYYSQIVNDFQKGDIAEGYSVSREKKESFPLTVTSAQKNPTAFYLCASSIGVSNTEAFFGQGTRLTVV.

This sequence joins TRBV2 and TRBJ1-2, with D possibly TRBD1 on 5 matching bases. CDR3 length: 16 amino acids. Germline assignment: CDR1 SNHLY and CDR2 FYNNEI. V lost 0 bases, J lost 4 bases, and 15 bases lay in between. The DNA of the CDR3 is TGTGCCAGCAGTGAAGCGCATCAGGGAGTTGGCTATGGCTACACCTTC. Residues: CASSEAHQGVGYGYTF.

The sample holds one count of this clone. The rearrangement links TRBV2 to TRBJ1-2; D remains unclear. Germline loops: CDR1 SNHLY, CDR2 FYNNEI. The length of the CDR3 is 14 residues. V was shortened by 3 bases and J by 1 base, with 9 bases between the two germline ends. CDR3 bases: TGTGCCAGCAGTGACTACGAGGGTAACTATGGCTACACCTTC. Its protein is CASSDYEGNYGYTF.

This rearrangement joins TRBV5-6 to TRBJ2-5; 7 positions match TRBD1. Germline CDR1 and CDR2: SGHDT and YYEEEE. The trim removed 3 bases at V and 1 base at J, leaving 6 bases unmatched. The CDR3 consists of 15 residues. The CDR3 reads CASSWVTGIQETQYF. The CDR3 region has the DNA TGTGCCAGCAGCTGGGTGACAGGGATCCAAGAGACCCAGTACTTC.

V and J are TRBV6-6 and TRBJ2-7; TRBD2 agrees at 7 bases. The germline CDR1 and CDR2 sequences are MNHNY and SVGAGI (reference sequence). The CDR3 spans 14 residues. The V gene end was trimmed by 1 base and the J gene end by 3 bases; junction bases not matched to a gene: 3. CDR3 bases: TGTGCCAGCAGTTACTTGCGGGGGAACTACGAGCAGTACTTC. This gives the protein CASSYLRGNYEQYF.

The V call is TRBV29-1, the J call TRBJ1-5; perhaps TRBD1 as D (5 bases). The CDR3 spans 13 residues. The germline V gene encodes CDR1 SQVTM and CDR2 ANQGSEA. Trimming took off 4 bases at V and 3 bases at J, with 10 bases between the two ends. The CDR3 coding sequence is TGCAGCGTTGGAGGGACCCTCAATCAGCCCCAGCATTTT. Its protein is CSVGGTLNQPQHF.

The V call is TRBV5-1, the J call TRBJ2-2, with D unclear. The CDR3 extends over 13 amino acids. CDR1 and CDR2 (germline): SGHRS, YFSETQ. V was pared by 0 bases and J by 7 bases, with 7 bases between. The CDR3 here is CASSLVGHGELFF. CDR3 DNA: TGCGCCAGCAGCTTGGTCGGGCACGGGGAGCTGTTTTTT.

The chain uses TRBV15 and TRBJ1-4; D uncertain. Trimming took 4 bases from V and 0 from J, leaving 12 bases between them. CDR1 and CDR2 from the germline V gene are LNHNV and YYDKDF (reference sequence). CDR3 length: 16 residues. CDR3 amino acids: CATSKSPRTTNEKLFF. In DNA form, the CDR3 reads TGTGCCACCAGCAAATCACCCAGGACAACTAATGAAAAACTGTTTTTT.

CDR3 in DNA: TGTGCCAGCAGCTTGGGGGCGCGCAACGAGCAGTACTTC. This translates into CASSLGARNEQYF. The rearrangement joins TRBV7-6 to TRBJ2-7, with D perhaps matching TRBD1 (6 bases). Trimming pared 3 bases from V and 5 bases from J, leaving 11 bases between. Germline assignment: CDR1 SGHVS and CDR2 FNYEAQ. The CDR3 loop spans 13 amino acids.

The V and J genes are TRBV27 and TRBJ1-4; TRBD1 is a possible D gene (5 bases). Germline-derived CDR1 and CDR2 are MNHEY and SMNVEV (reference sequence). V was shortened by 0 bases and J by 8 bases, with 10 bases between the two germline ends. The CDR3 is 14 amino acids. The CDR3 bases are TGTGCCAGCAGTTTATCAGGGGCGGGCGAAAAACTGTTTTTT. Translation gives CASSLSGAGEKLFF.

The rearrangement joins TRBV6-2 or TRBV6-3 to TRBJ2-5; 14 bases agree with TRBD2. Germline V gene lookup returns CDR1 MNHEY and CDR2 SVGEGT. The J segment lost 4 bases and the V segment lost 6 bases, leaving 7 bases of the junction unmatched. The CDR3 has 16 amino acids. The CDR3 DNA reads TGTGCCAGCAGCTCCAGACTAGCGGGGGGGTCAGAGACCCAGTACTTC. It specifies CASSSRLAGGSETQYF.

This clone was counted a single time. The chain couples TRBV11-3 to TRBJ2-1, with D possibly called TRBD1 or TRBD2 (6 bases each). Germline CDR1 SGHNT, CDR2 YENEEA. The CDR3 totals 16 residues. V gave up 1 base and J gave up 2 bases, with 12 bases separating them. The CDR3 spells CASSLGAGGTYNEQFF. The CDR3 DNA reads TGTGCCAGCAGCTTAGGGGCCGGGGGCACCTACAATGAGCAGTTCTTC.

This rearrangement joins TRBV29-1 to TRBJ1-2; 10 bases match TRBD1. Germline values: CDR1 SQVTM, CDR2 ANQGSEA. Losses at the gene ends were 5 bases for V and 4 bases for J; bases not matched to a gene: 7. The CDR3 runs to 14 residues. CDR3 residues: CSVRGTGDTYGYTF. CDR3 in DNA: TGCAGCGTTAGAGGGACAGGGGATACCTATGGCTACACCTTC.

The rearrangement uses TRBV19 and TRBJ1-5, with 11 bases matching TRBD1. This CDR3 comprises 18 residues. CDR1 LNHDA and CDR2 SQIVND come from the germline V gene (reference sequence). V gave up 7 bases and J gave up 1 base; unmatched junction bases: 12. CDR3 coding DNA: TGTGCCAGTAAAGACCCGGGACAGGGGGTTTGGAGCAATCAGCCCCAGCATTTT. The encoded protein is CASKDPGQGVWSNQPQHF.

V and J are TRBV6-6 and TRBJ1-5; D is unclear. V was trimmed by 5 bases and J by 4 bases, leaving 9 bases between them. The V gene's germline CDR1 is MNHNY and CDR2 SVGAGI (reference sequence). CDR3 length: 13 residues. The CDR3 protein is CASSPPYNQPQHF. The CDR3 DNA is TGTGCCAGCAGTCCACCGTATAATCAGCCCCAGCATTTT.

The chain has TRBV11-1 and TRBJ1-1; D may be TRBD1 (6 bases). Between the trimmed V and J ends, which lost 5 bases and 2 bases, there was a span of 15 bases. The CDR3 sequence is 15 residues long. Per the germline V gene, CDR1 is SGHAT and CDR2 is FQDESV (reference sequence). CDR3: CASSPPTGLNTEAFF. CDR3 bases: TGTGCCAGCAGCCCGCCCACAGGGCTCAACACTGAAGCTTTCTTT.

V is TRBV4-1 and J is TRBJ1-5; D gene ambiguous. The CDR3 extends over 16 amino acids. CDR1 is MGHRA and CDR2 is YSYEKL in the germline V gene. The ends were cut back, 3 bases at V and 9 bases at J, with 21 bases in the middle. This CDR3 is CASSHPSGDIGRPQHF. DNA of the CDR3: TGCGCCAGCAGCCATCCCTCAGGAGACATAGGACGGCCCCAGCATTTT.